Listed below are T cell receptor beta chains from one sample, sequenced in a study of blood T cell repertoires in COVID-19. TCRdb's copy holds only in-frame clones and misses some; the assay was immunoSEQ multiplex PCR. The profile shows 200,000 to 250,000 clones, more than 80% of them singletons. Sequenced: PBMCs or T cells enriched from blood (not recorded which). Receptor source: a young woman in a cohort exposed to, infected with or recovered from COVID-19 (not recorded which). CDR3s include the opening cysteine and the closing phenylalanine or tryptophan. Each record gives: J gene, V gene, D gene, clone size, CDR3 DNA, CDR3 protein. D genes are given only for firm matches. Not every row has a clone size; where given, it reads once, few, many or a size class.

TRBJ2-3 TRBV5-4 TRBD2 . TGTGCCAGCAGCTTGGCCCGGACTAGCGGGGGGACGGAAAGCACAGATACGCAGTATTTT CASSLARTSGGTESTDTQYF
TRBJ1-2 TRBV5-5 . . TGTGCCAGCAGTGCTTCACAGGGAACGGGTGGCTACACCTTC CASSASQGTGGYTF
TRBJ2-3 TRBV24-1 TRBD1 . TGTGCCACCAGTGATGTGACAGGGGATCATGCAGATACGCAGTATTTT CATSDVTGDHADTQYF
TRBJ1-2 TRBV4-1 TRBD1 once TGCGCCAGCAGCCACCCGTTAGAGGGGGCGCGAGGCTACACCTTC CASSHPLEGARGYTF
TRBJ2-5 TRBV19 . . TGTGCCAGTAGTATATGGAGGGGCCAAGAGACCCAGTACTTC CASSIWRGQETQYF
TRBJ1-5 TRBV19 TRBD1 . TGTGCCAGTAGAGACAGGGTTGGTCAGCCCCAGCATTTT CASRDRVGQPQHF
TRBJ1-1 TRBV5-1 TRBD1 . TGCGCCAGCAGCTTAGTTTACAGGGGAGGGAACACTGAAGCTTTCTTT CASSLVYRGGNTEAFF
TRBJ1-4 TRBV6-1 TRBD1 . TGTGCCAGCAGTGATGGACAGGTTAATGAAAAACTGTTTTTT CASSDGQVNEKLFF
TRBJ2-3 TRBV5-1 . . TGCGCCAGCAGTTACAGGGGCACAGATACGCAGTATTTT CASSYRGTDTQYF
TRBJ2-3 TRBV7-3 TRBD2 . TGTGCCAGCAGCTTAGTAGCGGGGGGGACAGATACGCAGTATTTT CASSLVAGGTDTQYF
TRBJ2-1 TRBV19 TRBD2 . TGTGCCAGTAGTCCGCGGACTAGCCCCTACAATGAGCAGTTCTTC CASSPRTSPYNEQFF
TRBJ1-5 TRBV2 . . TGTGCCAGCAGTGAGGGGTTCGACAGGCAGCCCCAGCATTTT CASSEGFDRQPQHF
TRBJ1-6 TRBV7-9 TRBD1 . TGTGCCAGCAGCCCGGGACAGCAAATCTATAATTCACCCCTCCACTTT CASSPGQQIYNSPLHF
TRBJ1-2 TRBV7-6 TRBD1 . TGTGCCAGCAGCCCAAGGACAGGGAGTCTGGGCGGCTACACCTTC CASSPRTGSLGGYTF
TRBJ1-5 TRBV5-6 TRBD1 . TGTGCCAGCAGCCGATTCACGAACAGGGGGGGAAATCAGCCCCAGCATTTT CASSRFTNRGGNQPQHF
TRBJ1-2 TRBV2 . once TGTGCCAGCAAACAGGACGAGGATGGCTACACCTTC CASKQDEDGYTF
TRBJ2-5 TRBV1 . . TGCACCAGCAGCCCTCCTAGGCTAGCGGGGGAACAAGAGACCCAGTACTTC CTSSPPRLAGEQETQYF
TRBJ2-5 TRBV5-6 TRBD2 . TGTGCCAGCAGTACCAGGGAGGGACTAGCGGGAGCCCTAGAGACCCAGTACTTC CASSTREGLAGALETQYF
TRBJ1-2 TRBV28 . . TGTGCCAGCAGTTTACCCAGTCGAGGTGGCTACACCTTC CASSLPSRGGYTF
TRBJ2-5 TRBV7-9 TRBD1 . TGTGCCAGCAACCATCACGCGACAGGGGCCTATGGGGAGACCCAGTACTTC CASNHHATGAYGETQYF
TRBJ1-4 TRBV10-3 . . TGTGCCATCAGTGAACTAGAGCGTGAAAAACTGTTTTTT CAISELEREKLFF
TRBJ2-3 TRBV6-5 TRBD1 once TGTGCCAGCGGGGACAGCGGCACAGATACGCAGTATTTT CASGDSGTDTQYF
TRBJ1-2 TRBV30 . . TGTGCCTGGAGTCAGGGTTATGACTACACCTTC CAWSQGYDYTF
TRBJ2-1 TRBV19 TRBD1 . TGTGCCAGTAGTGTCGACAGGGGGTACAATGAGCAGTTCTTC CASSVDRGYNEQFF
TRBJ2-7 TRBV3-1/TRBV3-2 TRBD1 . TGTGCCAGCAGCCAAAGAACCGGGACAGGACCCATTTTC CASSQRTGTGPIF
TRBJ1-4 TRBV10-2 . . TGCGCCAGCAGTGAACCCAACCGGGGGGCAACTAATGAAAAACTGTTTTTT CASSEPNRGATNEKLFF
TRBJ1-4 TRBV7-9 TRBD1 few TGTGCCAGCAGCTTAGTCCGACAGGGGGAACTGTTTTTT CASSLVRQGELFF
TRBJ1-4 TRBV7-9 . . TGTGCCAGCAGCTTAGCGCGGGAAAAACTGTTTTTT CASSLAREKLFF
TRBJ1-2 TRBV5-6 . . TGTGCCAGCAGCTTGTGGCAGGGTTATGGCTACACCTTC CASSLWQGYGYTF
TRBJ1-2 TRBV7-8 TRBD1 few TGTGCCAGCAGCGATAGGCCCGCCGCGACAGGGAACTATGGCTACACCTTC CASSDRPAATGNYGYTF
TRBJ1-3 TRBV9 . . TGTGCCAGCAGCCTCACTTACTCTGGAAACACCATATATTTT CASSLTYSGNTIYF
TRBJ1-2 TRBV12-3/TRBV12-4 . . TGTGCCAGCAGTTTTAGGGGTAACTATGGCTACACCTTC CASSFRGNYGYTF
TRBJ1-5 TRBV18 . . TGTGCCAGCTCACCAAGTAGGGGACAGCCCCAGCATTTT CASSPSRGQPQHF